This T cell receptor beta chain was sequenced for a study of blood T cell repertoires in COVID-19. Looking at the study overall: Both acute and convalescent COVID-19 samples were obtained from the United States, Italy and Spain. PBMCs, B-cell-depleted T cells, or T cells were the source of the cDNA or gDNA that made up the material.

As originally analysed: Estimates of nucleated cell counts were drawn from the amplification of reference gene primers. Produced via immunoSEQ multiplex PCR; TCRdb's table is partial and in-frame only. The DNA gave D and trimming, while V, J and clone size come from that table. The table lists 80,000 to 100,000 clones, about four fifths of them singletons. The receptor comes from a man between 70 and 80 years old with acute or convalescent COVID-19. Specimen: peripheral blood.

The CDR3 sequence is CASSLTRNTEAFF. The CDR3 coding sequence is TGTGCCAGCAGCCTCACACGGAACACTGAAGCTTTCTTT. The chain joins TRBV21-1 to TRBJ1-1; the table's D call of TRBD1 was not tested on the DNA. TRBV21-1 is flagged as a pseudogene. The CDR3 covers 13 residues.